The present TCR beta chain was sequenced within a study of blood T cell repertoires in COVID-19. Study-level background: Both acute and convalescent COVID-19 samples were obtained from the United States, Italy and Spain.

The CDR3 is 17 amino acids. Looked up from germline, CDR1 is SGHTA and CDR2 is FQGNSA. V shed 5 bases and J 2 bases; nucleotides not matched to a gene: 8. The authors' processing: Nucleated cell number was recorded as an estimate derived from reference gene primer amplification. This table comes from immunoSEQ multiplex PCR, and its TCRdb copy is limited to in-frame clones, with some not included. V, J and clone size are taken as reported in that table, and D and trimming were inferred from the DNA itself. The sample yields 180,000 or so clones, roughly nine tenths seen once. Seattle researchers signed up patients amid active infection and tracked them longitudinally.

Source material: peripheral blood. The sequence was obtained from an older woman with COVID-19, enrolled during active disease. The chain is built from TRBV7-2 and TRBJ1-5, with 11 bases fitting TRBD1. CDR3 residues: CASSAGQGALRNQPQHF. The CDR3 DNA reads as TGTGCCAGCAGCGCCGGACAGGGGGCGCTACGCAATCAGCCCCAGCATTTT.